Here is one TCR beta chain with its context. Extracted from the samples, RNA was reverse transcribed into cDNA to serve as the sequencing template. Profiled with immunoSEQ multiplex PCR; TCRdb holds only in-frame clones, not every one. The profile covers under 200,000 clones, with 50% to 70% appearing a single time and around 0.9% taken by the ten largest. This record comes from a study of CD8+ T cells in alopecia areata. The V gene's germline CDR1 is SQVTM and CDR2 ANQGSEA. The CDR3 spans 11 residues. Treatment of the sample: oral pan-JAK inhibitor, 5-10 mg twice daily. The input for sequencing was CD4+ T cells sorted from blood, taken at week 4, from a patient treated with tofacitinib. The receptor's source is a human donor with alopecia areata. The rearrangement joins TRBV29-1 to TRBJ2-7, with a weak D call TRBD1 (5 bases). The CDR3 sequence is CRDMGTYEQYF. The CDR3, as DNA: TGCAGGGACATGGGAACCTACGAGCAGTACTTC.